Listed below are T cell receptor beta chains from one sample, sequenced in a study of T cells after yellow fever vaccination. In TCRdb, the 5' RACE reads were re-called with MiXCR into one record per CDR3 protein. The repertoire includes about 580,000 distinct CDR3 sequences, about a sixth of them detected once, and 15% to 20% sits in the top ten. The specimen was PBMCs, collected less than 6 days after the first yellow fever vaccination. These receptors were obtained from a young man who received the YFV17D yellow fever vaccine. Each CDR3 is given with its conserved first and last residue. The D gene is left open where the match is weak. Expanded clones get a size class; other rows say once, few or many, or leave the size out.

v_gene	j_gene	len	d_gene	abundance	CDR3aa	CDR3nt
TRBV11-2	TRBJ1-6	15	TRBD1	.	CASSLPGGKNSPLHF	TGTGCCAGCAGCTTGCCAGGGGGGAAGAATTCACCCCTCCACTTT
TRBV4-1	TRBJ1-3	18	.	few	CASSQDRESLRTGNTIYF	TGCGCCAGCAGCCAAGATCGGGAAAGCTTGAGGACTGGAAACACCATATATTTT
TRBV7-2	TRBJ1-1	13	.	few	CASSYLRDTEAFF	TGTGCCAGCAGCTATTTAAGGGACACTGAAGCTTTCTTT
TRBV29-1	TRBJ1-1	12	.	few	CSVGTGYTEAFF	TGCAGCGTAGGTACAGGGTACACTGAAGCTTTCTTT
TRBV3-1	TRBJ1-1	14	.	.	CGSSQGGKNTEAFF	TGTGGCAGCAGCCAAGGGGGGAAAAACACTGAAGCTTTCTTT
TRBV6-6	TRBJ2-7	12	TRBD2	few	CASSLTSGGDNF	TGTGCCAGCAGCCTAACTAGCGGGGGGGACAACTTC
TRBV28	TRBJ2-3	16	TRBD2	.	CASSLGSAGGTDTQYF	TGTGCCAGCAGTTTGGGGTCAGCGGGGGGCACAGATACGCAGTATTTT
TRBV5-1	TRBJ2-5	14	TRBD2	few	CASTPVGGSETQYF	TGCGCCAGCACCCCCGTGGGGGGGTCGGAGACCCAGTACTTC
TRBV10-3	TRBJ2-3	20	.	few	CAISEPGGGVGTSSTDTQYF	TGTGCCATCAGTGAGCCCGGCGGGGGTGTCGGGACATCTAGCACAGATACGCAGTATTTT
TRBV4-3	TRBJ1-5	14	TRBD1	many	CASSSDRASQPQHF	TGCGCCAGCAGCTCGGACAGGGCGAGTCAGCCCCAGCATTTT
TRBV19	TRBJ2-4	17	.	few	CASSIMGTRGPKNIQYF	TGTGCCAGTAGTATAATGGGGACACGAGGGCCCAAAAACATTCAGTACTTC
TRBV4-3	TRBJ2-1	14	.	.	CASSQQASDDEQFF	TGCGCCAGCAGCCAGCAAGCCTCCGACGATGAGCAGTTCTTC
TRBV6-2/TRBV6-3	TRBJ2-7	15	.	.	CASSYGGCRNYEQYF	TGTGCCAGCAGTTACGGCGGTTGCCGTAACTACGAGCAGTACTTC
TRBV24-1	TRBJ1-1	13	.	few	CATSKTRETEAFF	TGTGCCACCAGTAAGACCAGGGAAACTGAAGCTTTCTTT
TRBV4-2	TRBJ1-2	14	TRBD1	few	CASSQVDRESGYTF	TGTGCCAGCAGCCAAGTGGACAGGGAAAGTGGCTACACCTTC
TRBV5-1	TRBJ2-3	15	TRBD2	.	CASSWGGSYTDTQYF	TGCGCCAGCAGCTGGGGGGGGAGCTACACAGATACGCAGTATTTT
TRBV6-2/TRBV6-3	TRBJ2-2	15	.	few	CASSYYAENTGELFF	TGTGCCAGCAGTTATTATGCAGAGAACACCGGGGAGCTGTTTTTT
TRBV13	TRBJ1-1	12	TRBD1	few	CASSPGAGGAFF	TGTGCCAGCAGCCCAGGGGCAGGGGGCGCTTTCTTT
TRBV11-1	TRBJ1-2	18	TRBD1	.	CASSLALRQGARRYGYTF	TGTGCCAGCAGCTTAGCCCTACGACAGGGGGCGCGGCGCTATGGCTACACCTTC
TRBV10-3	TRBJ2-3	14	.	few	CAISEAGWTDTQYF	TGTGCCATCAGTGAGGCGGGGTGGACAGATACGCAGTATTTT
TRBV18	TRBJ2-1	14	.	.	CASSPPRSYNEQFF	TGTGCCAGCTCACCCCCCCGATCCTACAATGAGCAGTTCTTC
TRBV7-8	TRBJ2-5	13	.	few	CASSLNSWTAQYF	TGTGCCAGCAGCTTAAACAGCTGGACGGCCCAGTACTTC
TRBV12-3/TRBV12-4	TRBJ2-3	16	.	.	CASRTHLTGGTDTQYF	TGTGCCAGCAGGACCCACCTCACGGGGGGCACAGATACGCAGTATTTT
TRBV11-2	TRBJ2-5	17	TRBD1	few	CASSLKPGRGLGETQYF	TGTGCCAGCAGCCTCAAACCCGGCAGGGGGCTAGGGGAGACCCAGTACTTC
TRBV12-3/TRBV12-4	TRBJ2-7	14	.	few	CASSLSVRAYEQYF	TGTGCCAGCAGTTTATCGGTCAGAGCCTACGAGCAGTACTTC
TRBV5-6	TRBJ2-2	13	.	few	CASSTPNTGELFF	TGTGCCAGCAGCACTCCGAACACCGGGGAGCTGTTTTTT
TRBV5-5	TRBJ1-2	15	.	few	CASSDWTATNYGYTF	TGTGCCAGCAGCGATTGGACAGCTACTAACTATGGCTACACCTTC
TRBV5-8	TRBJ1-5	14	TRBD1	few	CASLAKGQSQPQHF	TGTGCCAGCTTAGCCAAGGGACAGTCCCAGCCCCAGCATTTT
TRBV20-1	TRBJ2-7	15	TRBD1	.	CSANPGQGADGEQYF	TGCAGTGCCAACCCCGGACAGGGGGCAGATGGCGAGCAGTACTTC
TRBV14	TRBJ1-4	13	.	many	CASSPTVTGKLFF	TGTGCCAGCAGCCCGACAGTTACCGGAAAACTGTTTTTT
TRBV5-1	TRBJ1-2	13	.	few	CASSDSEQGRYTF	TGCGCCAGCAGCGACTCCGAACAGGGTCGCTACACCTTC
TRBV7-2	TRBJ2-7	14	TRBD1	few	CASSGGQFSYEQYF	TGTGCCAGCAGCGGGGGACAGTTCTCCTACGAGCAGTACTTC
TRBV6-5	TRBJ1-1	16	.	.	CASSFSGLRLNTEAFF	TGTGCCAGCAGCTTCTCAGGGCTTCGGCTGAACACTGAAGCTTTCTTT
TRBV10-3	TRBJ1-2	12	.	.	CAISESGYGYTF	TGTGCCATCAGTGAGTCCGGGTACGGCTACACCTTC
TRBV4-2	TRBJ2-3	19	TRBD2	.	CASSQDLAGGDAAQDTQYF	TGTGCCAGCAGCCAAGATCTAGCGGGGGGTGACGCCGCCCAAGATACGCAGTATTTT
TRBV7-6	TRBJ1-1	18	TRBD1	few	CASSLIYGTGSRGTEAFF	TGTGCCAGCAGCTTAATATACGGGACAGGGTCAAGGGGGACTGAAGCTTTCTTT
TRBV6-1	TRBJ1-2	13	.	once	CASSPYPVYGYTF	TGTGCCAGCAGCCCGTACCCTGTCTATGGCTACACCTTC
TRBV5-6	TRBJ2-5	15	.	few	CASSTGRWYQETQYF	TGTGCCAGCAGCACGGGACGGTGGTACCAAGAGACCCAGTACTTC
TRBV18	TRBJ1-5	15	TRBD1	.	CASSLGQALDQPQHF	TGTGCCAGCTCGTTGGGACAGGCCTTGGATCAGCCCCAGCATTTT
TRBV7-2	TRBJ1-1	16	TRBD1	.	CASSLVGTGGNTEAFF	TGTGCCAGCAGCTTAGTTGGGACAGGGGGGAACACTGAAGCTTTCTTT
TRBV12-3/TRBV12-4	TRBJ1-4	14	TRBD1	many	CASSPDRGNEKLFF	TGTGCCAGCTCACCTGACAGGGGGAACGAAAAACTGTTTTTT
TRBV12-3/TRBV12-4	TRBJ1-5	15	.	many	CASSPRGHGNQPQHF	TGTGCCAGCAGTCCCCGCGGACACGGCAATCAGCCCCAGCATTTT
TRBV18	TRBJ1-6	16	TRBD1	.	CASSQGGTGNNSPLHF	TGTGCCAGCTCACAAGGGGGGACAGGCAATAATTCACCCCTCCACTTT
TRBV7-9	TRBJ2-7	10	.	.	CASEPYEQYF	TGTGCCAGCGAGCCCTACGAGCAGTACTTC
TRBV25-1	TRBJ2-5	16	.	.	CASSETLGSWGETQYF	TGTGCCAGCAGTGAAACTTTGGGCTCCTGGGGAGAGACCCAGTACTTC
TRBV5-6	TRBJ1-1	14	.	.	CASRNQGTPFEAFF	TGTGCCAGCAGAAACCAGGGGACACCTTTTGAAGCTTTCTTT
TRBV6-2/TRBV6-3	TRBJ1-5	13	.	few	CASSLGNNQPQHF	TGTGCCAGCTCTTTAGGGAATAATCAGCCCCAGCATTTT
TRBV7-6	TRBJ2-7	14	.	.	CASSLAATVYEQYF	TGTGCCAGCAGCTTAGCTGCGACAGTCTACGAGCAGTACTTC
TRBV11-2	TRBJ2-1	16	TRBD2	.	CASSLVRGGTFNEQFF	TGTGCCAGCAGCTTAGTCCGGGGGGGTACCTTCAATGAGCAGTTCTTC
TRBV5-4	TRBJ2-1	13	TRBD1	few	CASRTGTVTRQFF	TGTGCCAGCAGGACGGGGACAGTTACACGGCAGTTCTTC
TRBV5-6	TRBJ2-1	12	.	many	CASSVDHNEQFF	TGTGCCAGCAGCGTCGACCACAATGAGCAGTTCTTC
TRBV12-3/TRBV12-4	TRBJ1-5	16	TRBD1	.	CASKFEGQGRNQPQHF	TGTGCCAGCAAGTTTGAGGGACAGGGACGCAATCAGCCCCAGCATTTT
TRBV5-4	TRBJ2-7	13	.	.	CASSLDSLYEQYF	TGTGCCAGCAGCTTGGACAGTCTCTACGAGCAGTACTTC